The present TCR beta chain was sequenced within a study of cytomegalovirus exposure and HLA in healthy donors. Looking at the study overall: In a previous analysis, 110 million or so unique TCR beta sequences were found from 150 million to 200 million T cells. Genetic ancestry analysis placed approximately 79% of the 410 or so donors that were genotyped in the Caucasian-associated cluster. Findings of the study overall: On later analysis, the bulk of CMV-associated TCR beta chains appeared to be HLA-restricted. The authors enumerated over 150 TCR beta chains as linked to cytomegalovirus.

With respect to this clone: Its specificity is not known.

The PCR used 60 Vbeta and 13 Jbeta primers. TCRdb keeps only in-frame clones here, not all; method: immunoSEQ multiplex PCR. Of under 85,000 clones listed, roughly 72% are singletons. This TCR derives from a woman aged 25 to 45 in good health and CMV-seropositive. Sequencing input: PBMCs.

CDR3 region: CASSDLMNTEAFF. CDR3 sequence (DNA): TGCGCCAGCAGTGACCTTATGAACACTGAAGCTTTCTTT. This rearrangement joins TRBV10-1 to TRBJ1-1; D uncertain. Germline V CDR1 and CDR2: WNHNN, SYGVQD (reference sequence). The CDR3 runs to 13 residues. Trimming stripped 3 bases from V and 0 bases from J, with 5 bases between.